This T cell receptor beta chain was sequenced for a study of blood T cell repertoires in COVID-19. Overall study: COVID-19 samples from acute and convalescent phases originated in the United States, Italy and Spain.

Patients in Seattle were enrolled during active infection, then followed longitudinally. CDR3 length equals 14 residues. Germline CDR1 SGHKS, CDR2 YYEKEE (reference sequence). Trimming pared 6 bases from V and 4 bases from J, leaving 16 bases between. As handled by the study authors: Nucleated cell counts were estimated from reference gene primer amplification. Produced via immunoSEQ multiplex PCR; TCRdb's table is partial and in-frame only. D and trimming come from the DNA, and the V and J calls and clone size come from that table. This sample carries under 95,000 clones, approximately 93% of them seen once, and the ten largest clones take about 2.5%.

The receptor was derived from a man aged 50 or older with COVID-19, enrolled during active disease. V usage is TRBV5-5 and J usage is TRBJ1-2; a possible D gene is TRBD1 (5 bases). Material: peripheral blood. The CDR3 nucleotides read TGTGCCAGCAACAACCACGGGGACTTCTATGGCTACACCTTC. It encodes CASNNHGDFYGYTF.